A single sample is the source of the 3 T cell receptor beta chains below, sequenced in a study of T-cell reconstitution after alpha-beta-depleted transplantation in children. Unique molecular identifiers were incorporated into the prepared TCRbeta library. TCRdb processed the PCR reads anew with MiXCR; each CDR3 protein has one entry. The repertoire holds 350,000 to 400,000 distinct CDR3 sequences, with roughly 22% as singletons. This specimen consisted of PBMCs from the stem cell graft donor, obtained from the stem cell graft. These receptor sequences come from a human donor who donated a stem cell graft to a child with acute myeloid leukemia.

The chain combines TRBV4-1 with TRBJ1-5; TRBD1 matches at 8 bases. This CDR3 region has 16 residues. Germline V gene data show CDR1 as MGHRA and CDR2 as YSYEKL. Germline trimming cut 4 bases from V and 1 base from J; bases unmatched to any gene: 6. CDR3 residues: CASSRVTGDSNQPQHF. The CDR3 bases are TGCGCCAGCAGCCGCGTGACAGGGGACAGCAATCAGCCCCAGCATTTT.

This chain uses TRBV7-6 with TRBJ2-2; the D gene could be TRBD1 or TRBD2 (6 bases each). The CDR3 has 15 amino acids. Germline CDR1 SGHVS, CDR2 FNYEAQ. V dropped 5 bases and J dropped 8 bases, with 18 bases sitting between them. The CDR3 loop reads CASSPSRGRMGELFF. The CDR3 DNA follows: TGTGCCAGCAGCCCAAGTCGGGGGCGGATGGGGGAGCTGTTTTTT.

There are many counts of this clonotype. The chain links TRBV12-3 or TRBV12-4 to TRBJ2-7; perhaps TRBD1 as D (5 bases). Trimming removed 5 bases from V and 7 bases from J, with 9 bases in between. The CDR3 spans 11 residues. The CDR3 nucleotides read TGTGCCAGCAGTCGTGGGGCAGAGCAGTACTTC. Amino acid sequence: CASSRGAEQYF.